One and the same sample provided the 24 T cell receptor beta chains below, sequenced in a study of blood T cells in healthy people across ages. Using a J-beta primer mix together with a sample-barcoded 5' primer, a second PCR was run for roughly 7 to 12 cycles. MiXCR was run by TCRdb on the 5' RACE reads, yielding one entry per CDR3 protein. This sample has 1,800,000 or so distinct CDR3 sequences; about two fifths occur once, and the top ten carry under 30%. The specimen was blood. These receptors were obtained from a human donor in good health.

The rearrangement uses TRBV6-5 and TRBJ2-1; 9 bases are a match to TRBD2. The CDR3 length is 15 residues. Germline V CDR1 and CDR2: MNHEY, SVGAGI. Trimming cost V 2 bases and J 7 bases; bases outside gene matches: 6. The CDR3 protein is CASSYGGGAGNEQFF. The CDR3 DNA follows: TGTGCCAGCAGTTACGGCGGGGGGGCCGGTAATGAGCAGTTCTTC.

This clonotype was seen only a few times. The V gene is TRBV29-1, the J gene TRBJ2-1, with 10 bases matching TRBD1. Per the germline V gene, CDR1 is SQVTM and CDR2 is ANQGSEA. V shed 7 bases, J shed 6 bases, and the junction held 6 bases outside the gene matches. The CDR3 length is 13 residues. CDR3 region: CSGRQGAGNEQFF. For the CDR3, the DNA is TGCAGCGGACGACAGGGGGCAGGCAATGAGCAGTTCTTC.

This clonotype was counted at least ten times. This chain joins TRBV10-3 and TRBJ2-4; 7 positions agree with TRBD2. The CDR3 loop spans 16 amino acids. Germline V lookup: CDR1 ENHRY, CDR2 SYGVKD. J gave up 0 bases and V 3 bases, and 5 bases lay outside the gene matches. CDR3 DNA: TGTGCCATCAGTGACCCTAGCGGTCTAGCCAAAAACATTCAGTACTTC. Encoded protein: CAISDPSGLAKNIQYF.

Comments on this clonotype: At one end, the junction sequence differs from germline, possibly due to a read error. This chain joins TRBV7-7 and TRBJ2-1; D may be TRBD2 (6 bases). Per germline, CDR1 SSHAT and CDR2 FNYEAQ (reference sequence). This CDR3 contains 13 residues. CDR3 sequence (DNA): TGTGCTAGCAGCTTAGCGGACGGGAACCCGACGTTCTTC. Translating it yields CASSLADGNPTFF. The variable domain in full, completed from reference TRBV7-7 and TRBJ2-1, reads GAGVSQSPRYKVTKRGQDVTLRCDPISSHATLYWYQQALGQGPEFLTYFNYEAQPDKSGLPSDRFSAERPEGSISTLTIQRTEQRDSAMYRCASSLADGNPTFFGPGTRLTVL.

The CDR3, as DNA: TGTGCCAGCAGCTCAGCATCCTTATTACGAATCGGCTACACCTTC. Translated, it gives CASSSASLLRIGYTF. V and J are TRBV12-3 or TRBV12-4 and TRBJ1-2; no firm D call. The CDR3 is 15 residues long. V lost 6 bases to trimming and J lost 8 bases, with 22 bases between them.

This clonotype was observed a few times. The chain employs TRBV6-4 and TRBJ2-3; no reliable D call. This CDR3 has 12 amino acids. Trimming took 7 bases from V and 10 from J, leaving 15 bases between them. Germline V gene lookup returns CDR1 MRHNA and CDR2 SNTAGT. CDR3 sequence: CASKGPYGSQYF. The CDR3, as DNA: TGTGCCAGCAAAGGGCCGTATGGGTCGCAGTATTTT.

The chain couples TRBV18 to TRBJ1-2; D not resolved. The CDR3 is 13 amino acids. V lost 2 bases and J lost 6, with 10 bases in between. Germline V gene data show CDR1 as KGHSH and CDR2 as LQKENI. CDR3 coding DNA: TGTGCCAGCTCACCAGGTGTTGGGGATGGCTACACCTTC. Amino acids: CASSPGVGDGYTF.

The rearrangement links TRBV29-1 to TRBJ2-1; D is uncertain. The CDR3 covers 13 residues. V lost 4 bases and J lost 7, with 14 bases in between. CDR1 SQVTM and CDR2 ANQGSEA come from the germline V gene. This chain's CDR3 is CSVVSAHGNEQFF. CDR3 coding DNA: TGCAGCGTTGTTTCGGCGCACGGAAATGAGCAGTTCTTC.

This rearrangement joins TRBV13 to TRBJ1-1; no definite D call. The V gene lost 4 bases and the J gene lost 4 bases, with 13 bases spanning the gap. Germline loops: CDR1 PRHDT, CDR2 FYEKMQ (reference sequence). The CDR3 consists of 14 residues. As DNA, the CDR3 is TGTGCCAGCAGCTCACAGAGGTCGACCACTGAAGCTTTCTTT. Amino acid sequence: CASSSQRSTTEAFF.

This clonotype was observed a few times. The chain couples TRBV25-1 to TRBJ1-4; D ambiguous. This CDR3 spans 15 amino acids. The V gene lost 2 bases and the J gene lost 0 bases, with 7 bases spanning the gap. CDR1 MGHDK and CDR2 SYGVNS come from the germline V gene. CDR3 residues: CASSEQPATNEKLFF. The CDR3 DNA follows: TGTGCCAGCAGTGAACAACCAGCAACTAATGAAAAACTGTTTTTT.

The chain employs TRBV20-1 and TRBJ2-1; 14 nucleotides match TRBD2. V shed 4 bases, J shed 7 bases, and the junction held 3 bases outside the gene matches. Germline lookup yields CDR1 DFQATT and CDR2 SNEGSKA (reference sequence). This CDR3 contains 14 residues. The CDR3 DNA reads as TGCAGTGCTAATAGACTAGCGGGGGGGAATGAGCAGTTCTTC. Translating gives CSANRLAGGNEQFF.

The J gene is TRBJ2-3, the V gene TRBV7-2; D unclear. V lost 5 bases to trimming and J lost 4 bases, with 7 bases between them. Germline V gene sequence: CDR1 SGHTA, CDR2 FQGNSA. This CDR3 has 12 amino acids. CDR3 nucleotide sequence: TGTGCCAGCAGCGTCAGCCCAGATACGCAGTATTTT. Protein sequence: CASSVSPDTQYF.

This chain uses TRBV6-5 with TRBJ1-4; D unclear. Trimming removed 7 bases at V and 5 bases at J, with 14 bases between. This CDR3 region has 14 residues. Germline assignment: CDR1 MNHEY and CDR2 SVGAGI. The DNA of the CDR3 is TGTGCCAGCACGAGTCAGCGGCCAAATGAAAAACTGTTTTTT. It codes for CASTSQRPNEKLFF.

In this sample, this clonotype turned up a few times. The chain recombines TRBV9 with TRBJ2-3; a possible D gene is TRBD2 (5 bases). V dropped 0 bases and J dropped 0 bases, with 8 bases sitting between them. The CDR3 contains 15 residues. CDR1 and CDR2 (germline): SGDLS, YYNGEE. The CDR3 protein is CASSVADYSTDTQYF. The CDR3 bases are TGTGCCAGCAGCGTAGCTGACTATAGCACAGATACGCAGTATTTT.

This chain joins TRBV10-2 and TRBJ2-7, with 10 bases lining up with TRBD2. The CDR3 is 15 residues long. CDR1 WSHSY and CDR2 SAAADI come from the germline V gene. The junction had 10 bases not matched to a gene; V was cut back by 4 bases and J by 7 bases. The CDR3 sequence is CASSGGLAGVWEQYF. CDR3 in DNA: TGCGCCAGCAGTGGAGGTCTAGCGGGGGTATGGGAGCAGTACTTC.

This clonotype was recorded a few times. The V gene is TRBV7-9, the J gene TRBJ2-1; D unclear. The CDR3 runs 15 residues. Trimming took off 3 bases at V and 0 bases at J, with 9 bases between the two ends. The germline CDR1 and CDR2 sequences are SEHNR and FQNEAQ (reference sequence). The CDR3 spells CASSFAVSSYNEQFF. In DNA, the CDR3 is TGTGCCAGCAGCTTTGCGGTTAGCTCCTACAATGAGCAGTTCTTC.

The chain's CDR3 is CASSRRTGNEQFF. CDR3 nucleotide sequence: TGTGCCAGCAGCCGCCGGACAGGCAATGAGCAGTTCTTC. The genes are TRBV7-2 and TRBJ2-1; TRBD1 matches at 7 bases. V dropped 5 bases and J dropped 6; count of bases not matched to a gene: 4. There are 13 residues in the CDR3. Per germline, CDR1 SGHTA and CDR2 FQGNSA.

Turning to this clonotype: Without the conserved terminal phenylalanine or tryptophan, this CDR3 likely stems from a read error. This chain links TRBV4-3 with TRBJ2-3; no clear D. This CDR3 region has 14 residues. The germline gives CDR1 LGHNA, CDR2 YSLEER. V lost 2 bases and J lost 5, with 11 bases in between. This CDR3 is CASSQQRDGDTQYC. Written as DNA, the CDR3 is TGCGCCAGCAGCCAACAAAGGGATGGAGATACGCAGTATTGT.

The table lists this clonotype with a count of one. One end of the junction does not line up with germline, which may come from a read error. V and J are TRBV7-9 and TRBJ2-1; the match to TRBD1 covers 7 bases. This CDR3 has 14 residues. Germline CDR1 and CDR2: SEHNR and FQNEAQ (reference sequence). CDR3 nucleotides: TGTGCCAGCAGCTGGACAGGTGCCTACAATGGGCAGTTCTTC. Amino acid sequence: CASSWTGAYNGQFF.

In this sample, this clonotype turned up many times. This chain uses TRBV9 with TRBJ2-7; 8 nucleotides line up with TRBD1. From germline, CDR1 is SGDLS and CDR2 YYNGEE. V lost 2 bases to trimming and J lost 3 bases; unmatched junction nucleotides: 4. This CDR3 has 14 amino acids. In nucleotides, the CDR3 is TGTGCCAGCAGCGTGGGACAGGTAAGCTACGAGCAGTACTTC. This codes for CASSVGQVSYEQYF. Supplemented by reference TRBV9 and TRBJ2-7, the full variable domain reads DSGVTQTPKHLITATGQRVTLRCSPRSGDLSVYWYQQSLDQGLQFLIQYYNGEERAKGNILERFSAQQFPDLHSELNLSSLELGDSALYFCASSVGQVSYEQYFGPGTRLTVT.

The chain recombines TRBV6-5 with TRBJ1-4; TRBD1 matches 8 bases. The CDR3 covers 12 residues. With 4 bases clipped from V and 13 bases from J, the junction kept 5 bases outside the gene matches. Germline V gives CDR1 MNHEY, CDR2 SVGAGI. The chain's CDR3 is CASSSGQGGLFF. CDR3 DNA: TGTGCCAGCAGTTCCGGACAGGGCGGACTGTTTTTT.

Only a few counts were recorded for this clonotype. The chain uses TRBV28 and TRBJ2-7; 11 nucleotides match TRBD2. Losses at the gene ends were 8 bases for V and 4 bases for J; bases not matched to a gene: 7. Germline-derived CDR1 and CDR2 are MDHEN and SYDVKM. The length of the CDR3 is 14 residues. CDR3 protein: CASGSLAGDYEQYF. The CDR3 nucleotides read TGTGCCAGCGGCTCACTAGCGGGGGATTACGAGCAGTACTTC.

V usage is TRBV7-2 and J usage is TRBJ2-5; weak D call: TRBD2 (5 bases). Germline loops: CDR1 SGHTA, CDR2 FQGNSA. This CDR3 has 13 amino acids. The germline V and J ends were trimmed by 0 bases and 8 bases, with 10 bases remaining between them. The CDR3 DNA is TGTGCCAGCAGCTTAGCGCCGACGGGAACCCAGTACTTC. Translating gives CASSLAPTGTQYF.

The chain recombines TRBV28 with TRBJ2-6; D possibly uses TRBD1 or TRBD2 (6 bases each). V lost 5 bases and J lost 4, with 15 bases in between. The germline V gene has CDR1 MDHEN and CDR2 SYDVKM. CDR3 length equals 16 residues. The CDR3 bases are TGTGCCAGCAGTGTAACGGGGGCAACAGGGGCCAACGTCCTGACTTTC. It translates to CASSVTGATGANVLTF. The complete variable domain, with remaining parts taken from reference TRBV28 and TRBJ2-6, reads DVKVTQSSRYLVKRTGEKVFLECVQDMDHENMFWYRQDPGLGLRLIYFSYDVKMKEKGDIPEGYSVSREKKERFSLILESASTNQTSMYLCASSVTGATGANVLTFGAGSRLTVL.